This T cell receptor (beta chain) was documented in a study of identical twins. One entry per CDR3 protein results from TCRdb running MiXCR on the 5' RACE reads. The sample lists 470,000 or so distinct CDR3 sequences; approximately 25% were seen once. Germline V gives CDR1 DFQATT, CDR2 SNEGSKA (reference sequence). After removal of 5 bases from V and 1 base from J, the junction contained 5 bases not matched to a gene. The CDR3 length is 15 residues. In addition, the sample was reused for a study of T cells expressing NK-cell markers.

The sequenced material came from CD4+ T cells sorted from blood. The clonotype originates from a woman aged 18-29 years in good health. The rearrangement joins TRBV20-1 to TRBJ2-5, with 12 bases fitting TRBD2. The CDR3 DNA reads TGCAGTGCTGACTGGGGACTAGCGGGCCAAGAGACCCAGTACTTC. Its protein product is CSADWGLAGQETQYF.